This TCR beta chain was sequenced for a study of blood T cell repertoires in COVID-19. Trimming took off 0 bases at V and 5 bases at J, with 13 bases between the two ends. This CDR3 spans 15 amino acids. Germline loops: CDR1 SGHTA, CDR2 FQGNSA. Using immunoSEQ multiplex PCR, the repertoire was profiled, and TCRdb retains in-frame clones only, with some absent. The table records about 260,000 clones, just under 90% of them present only once. The sequence was collected from a man aged 50-59 years who had been exposed to COVID-19. The chain joins TRBV7-2 to TRBJ2-5; the D is unclear. The sequenced material came from PBMCs or T cells enriched from blood (not recorded which). The CDR3 is CASSLAVSRMETQYF. The CDR3 DNA follows: TGTGCCAGCAGCTTAGCCGTTAGCCGGATGGAGACCCAGTACTTC.